This T cell receptor (beta chain) was sequenced for a study of technical replicates of blood from a handful of donors. Measured with immunoSEQ multiplex PCR; TCRdb has only the in-frame clones, and not every one. The sample holds 60,000 to 65,000 clones, around 86% seen once. This clone was observed a single time. This CDR3 is 14 amino acids long. Germline assignment: CDR1 LNHNV and CDR2 YYDKDF (reference sequence). Germline trimming cut 2 bases from V and 3 bases from J; bases unmatched to any gene: 3. The material sequenced was PBMCs. The receptor was isolated from a human donor in good health. Some clones in this sample may be carry-over from other donors' samples. The rearrangement links TRBV15 to TRBJ1-2; 7 bases line up with TRBD1. Written as DNA, the CDR3 is TGTGCCACCAGCAGAAACAGGGGTGACTATGGCTACACCTTC. It specifies CATSRNRGDYGYTF.